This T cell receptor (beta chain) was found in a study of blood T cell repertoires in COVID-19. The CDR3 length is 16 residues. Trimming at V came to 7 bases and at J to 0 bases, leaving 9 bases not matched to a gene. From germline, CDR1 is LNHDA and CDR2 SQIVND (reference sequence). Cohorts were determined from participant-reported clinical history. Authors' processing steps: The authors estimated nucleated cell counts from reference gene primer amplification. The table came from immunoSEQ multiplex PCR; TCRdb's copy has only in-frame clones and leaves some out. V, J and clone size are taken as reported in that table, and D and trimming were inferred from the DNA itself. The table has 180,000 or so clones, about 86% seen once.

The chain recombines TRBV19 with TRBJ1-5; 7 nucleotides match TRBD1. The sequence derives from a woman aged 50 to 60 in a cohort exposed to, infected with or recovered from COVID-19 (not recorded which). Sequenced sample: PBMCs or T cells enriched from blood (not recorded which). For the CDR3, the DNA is TGTGCCAGTAACCCAGGGGGGAGGACTAGCAATCAGCCCCAGCATTTT. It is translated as CASNPGGRTSNQPQHF.